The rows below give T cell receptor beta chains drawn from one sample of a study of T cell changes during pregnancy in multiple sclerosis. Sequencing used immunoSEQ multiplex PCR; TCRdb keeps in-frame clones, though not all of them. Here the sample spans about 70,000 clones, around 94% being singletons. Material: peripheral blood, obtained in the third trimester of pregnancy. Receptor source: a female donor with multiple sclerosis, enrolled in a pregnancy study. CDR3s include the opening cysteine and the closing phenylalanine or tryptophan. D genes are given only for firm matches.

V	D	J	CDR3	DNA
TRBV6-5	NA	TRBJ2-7	CASRVGQPYEQYF	TGTGCCAGCAGGGTCGGACAGCCCTACGAGCAGTACTTC
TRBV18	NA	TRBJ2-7	CASSPSGPPSYEQYF	TGTGCCAGCTCACCATCAGGGCCGCCTTCCTACGAGCAGTACTTC
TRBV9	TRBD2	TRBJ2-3	CASSVVAGSPDTQYF	TGTGCCAGCAGCGTAGTAGCGGGGAGTCCAGATACGCAGTATTTT
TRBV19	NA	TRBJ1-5	CASSIVRDTSQPQHF	TGTGCCAGTAGTATAGTCCGGGACACTTCGCAGCCCCAGCATTTT
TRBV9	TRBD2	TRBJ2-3	CASSVELAGGLTDTQYF	TGTGCCAGCAGCGTAGAGCTAGCGGGGGGGCTGACAGATACGCAGTATTTT
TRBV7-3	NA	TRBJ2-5	CASSRVGETQYF	TGTGCCAGCAGCCGGGTCGGGGAGACCCAGTACTTC
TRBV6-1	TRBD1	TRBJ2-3	CASSLGQGAADTQYF	TGTGCCAGCAGTTTGGGACAGGGGGCCGCAGATACGCAGTATTTT
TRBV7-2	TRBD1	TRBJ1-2	CASSLRQGNYGYTF	TGTGCCAGCAGCTTACGACAGGGGAACTATGGCTACACCTTC
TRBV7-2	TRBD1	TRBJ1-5	CASSSQGAGNQPQHF	TGTGCCAGCAGCTCACAGGGGGCAGGCAATCAGCCCCAGCATTTT
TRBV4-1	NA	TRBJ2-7	CATTQGWGTGGEQYF	TGCGCCACCACCCAGGGTTGGGGGACTGGGGGCGAGCAGTACTTC
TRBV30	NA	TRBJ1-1	CAWSLGGKGTEAFF	TGTGCCTGGAGTCTGGGGGGGAAGGGGACTGAAGCTTTCTTT
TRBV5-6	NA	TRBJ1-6	CASSLSTGDNSPLHF	TGTGCCAGCAGCCTTTCGACAGGAGACAATTCACCCCTCCACTTT
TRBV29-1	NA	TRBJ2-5	CSVGWAETQYF	TGCAGCGTTGGGTGGGCAGAGACCCAGTACTTC
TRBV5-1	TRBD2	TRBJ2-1	CASSQLAGGANEQFF	TGCGCCAGCAGCCAACTAGCGGGGGGGGCAAATGAGCAGTTCTTC
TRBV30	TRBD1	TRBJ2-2	CAWRTGAGELFF	TGTGCCTGGAGGACAGGGGCCGGGGAGCTGTTTTTT
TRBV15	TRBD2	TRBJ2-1	CATSRGSTSGGPPFYNEQFF	TGTGCCACCAGCAGAGGTTCGACTAGCGGGGGCCCTCCATTTTACAATGAGCAGTTCTTC